The 22 T cell receptor beta chains reported below all come from one sample, sequenced in a study of OX40 agonist ivuxolimab in advanced cancers. TCRdb's table, derived via immunoSEQ multiplex PCR, lists solely in-frame clones and lacks some. The sample has 70,000 or so clones; about 91% are singletons. The specimen comprised CD4+ or CD8+ T cells sorted from blood, sampled in a trial of the OX40 agonist ivuxolimab. These receptor sequences come from an adult with an advanced solid tumor such as melanoma, head and neck, liver or kidney cancer.

CDR3 loop: CSSGVGGTQYF. The CDR3 nucleotides read TGCAGCAGCGGCGTGGGGGGTACGCAGTATTTT. The rearrangement uses TRBV20-1 and TRBJ2-3; possible D gene TRBD2, 6 bases. CDR3 length: 11 residues. Per the germline V gene, CDR1 is DFQATT and CDR2 is SNEGSKA (reference sequence).

This chain joins TRBV5-8 and TRBJ2-5, with TRBD1 matching over 9 bases. In germline, CDR1 is SGHTS, CDR2 YDEGEE. This CDR3 is 14 amino acids long. The V segment lost 3 bases and the J segment 5 bases; nucleotides outside the gene matches: 5. The CDR3 DNA reads TGTGCCAGCAGCTCTACAGGGGGCCAGGAGACCCAGTACTTC. As protein: CASSSTGGQETQYF.

The genes are TRBV7-9 and TRBJ1-5, with a tentative D call TRBD1 (5 bases). V was shortened by 1 base and J by 11 bases, with 12 bases between the two germline ends. CDR3 size: 13 residues. Germline assignment: CDR1 SEHNR and CDR2 FQNEAQ (reference sequence). CDR3 DNA sequence: TGTGCCAGCAGCTTAGGACAGCCGTCGGCCCAGCATTTT. It is translated as CASSLGQPSAQHF.

The CDR3 protein is CATSRDRVLNIQYF. CDR3 nucleotide sequence: TGTGCCACCAGCAGAGATCGCGTCTTAAACATTCAGTACTTC. The V and J genes are TRBV15 and TRBJ2-4; D is unclear. The ends were cut back, 0 bases at V and 6 bases at J, with 9 bases in the middle. Germline V CDR1 and CDR2: LNHNV, YYDKDF (reference sequence). The CDR3 totals 14 residues. The variable domain in full, with the rest retrieved from reference TRBV15 and TRBJ2-4, is DAMVIQNPRYQVTQFGKPVTLSCSQTLNHNVMYWYQQKSSQAPKLLFHYYDKDFNNEADTPDNFQSRRPNTSFCFLDIRSPGLGDTAMYLCATSRDRVLNIQYFGAGTRLSVL.

The chain uses TRBV23-1 and TRBJ2-7; 10 bases line up with TRBD1. TRBV23-1 belongs to the ORF category, with a function that is uncertain. The CDR3 runs 15 residues. After removal of 5 bases from V and 6 bases from J, the junction contained 10 bases not matched to a gene. The CDR3 sequence is CASSRAGTGVSEQYF. CDR3 coding DNA: TGCGCCAGCAGTAGGGCCGGGACAGGGGTCTCCGAGCAGTACTTC.

The chain links TRBV11-2 to TRBJ2-2; TRBD2 aligns across 9 bases. The CDR3 is 15 amino acids. The V gene end was trimmed by 4 bases and the J gene end by 6 bases; junction bases not matched to a gene: 6. The germline gives CDR1 SGHAT, CDR2 FQNNGV. CDR3 coding DNA: TGTGCCAGCAGCTCCCCTCGCGGGAGGGCCGGGGAGCTGTTTTTT. Translating gives CASSSPRGRAGELFF. The entire variable domain, with the rest obtained from reference TRBV11-2 and TRBJ2-2, is as follows: EAGVAQSPRYKIIEKRQSVAFWCNPISGHATLYWYQQILGQGPKLLIQFQNNGVVDDSQLPKDRFSAERLKGVDSTLKIQPAKLEDSAVYLCASSSPRGRAGELFFGEGSRLTVL.

This sequence joins TRBV14 and TRBJ1-1; the match to TRBD1 covers 7 bases. J lost 4 bases, V lost 2 bases, and 13 bases had no gene match. Looked up from germline, CDR1 is SGHDN and CDR2 is FVKESK. The CDR3 length is 17 residues. The CDR3 loop reads CASSQNLLGGPSTEAFF. The CDR3 nucleotides are TGTGCCAGCAGCCAAAACTTATTAGGGGGCCCATCCACTGAAGCTTTCTTT.

The chain couples TRBV6-5 to TRBJ2-1; D uncertain. Germline-derived CDR1 and CDR2 are MNHEY and SVGAGI. The V end lost 2 bases, the J end lost 6 bases, and 5 bases lay between the germline ends. The CDR3 loop spans 12 amino acids. The CDR3 is CASSYGSNEQFF. The DNA for the CDR3 is TGTGCCAGCAGTTACGGATCCAATGAGCAGTTCTTC.

The chain recombines TRBV30 with TRBJ2-2; 12 bases match TRBD2. This CDR3 has 18 amino acids. V gave up 0 bases and J gave up 4 bases; unmatched junction bases: 9. The germline CDR1 and CDR2 sequences are GTSNPN and SVGIG (reference sequence). The DNA for the CDR3 is TGTGCCTGGAGTGTATCGCGCCTAGCGGGGGGGTTCACCGGGGAGCTGTTTTTT. This translates into CAWSVSRLAGGFTGELFF.

This chain connects TRBV29-1 to TRBJ2-3; the D gene could be TRBD1 or TRBD2 (5 bases each). Per the germline V gene, CDR1 is SQVTM and CDR2 is ANQGSEA. CDR3 length equals 14 residues. Deletions cut 4 bases from V and 3 bases from J, with 14 bases between. In nucleotides, the CDR3 is TGCAGCGTTGTCGGGACCGATGGGACAGATACGCAGTATTTT. Amino acids: CSVVGTDGTDTQYF.

The J gene is TRBJ1-1, the V gene TRBV4-1, with 8 nucleotides matching TRBD1. This CDR3 comprises 14 residues. V lost 3 bases and J lost 7; bases outside the gene matches: 7. Germline CDR1 is MGHRA and CDR2 is YSYEKL. The chain's CDR3 is CASSQQTGDLEAFF. The CDR3 coding sequence is TGCGCCAGCAGCCAGCAGACAGGGGACCTTGAAGCTTTCTTT.

This clone was recorded once. CDR3 in amino acids: CASREGAGTAEQYF. The CDR3, as DNA: TGTGCCAGCAGAGAGGGCGCAGGGACGGCCGAGCAGTACTTC. This chain joins TRBV28 and TRBJ2-7; D possibly uses TRBD1 or TRBD2 (5 bases each). The CDR3 length is 14 residues. From germline, CDR1 is MDHEN and CDR2 SYDVKM. V lost 6 bases and J lost 6, with 18 bases in between.

CDR3 sequence: CASSQDRDYSRAPYHTDTQYF. For the CDR3, the DNA is TGTGCCAGCAGCCAAGATCGAGACTACTCAAGGGCCCCTTACCACACAGATACGCAGTATTTT. The chain carries TRBV14 and TRBJ2-3, with D maybe TRBD2 (5 bases). This CDR3 is 21 amino acids long. Looked up from germline, CDR1 is SGHDN and CDR2 is FVKESK. The germline V and J ends were trimmed by 0 bases and 2 bases, with 27 bases remaining between them.

The table lists this clone with a count of one. The rearrangement joins TRBV7-3 to TRBJ2-1; 13 bases are a match to TRBD2. There are 19 residues in the CDR3. V shed 1 base and J 9 bases; nucleotides not matched to a gene: 15. Germline CDR1 reads SGHTA; CDR2 reads FQGTGA. CDR3: CASSLKGRGLAGDVGEQFF. CDR3 DNA sequence: TGTGCCAGCAGCTTAAAAGGTAGAGGACTAGCGGGGGATGTAGGTGAGCAGTTCTTC.

The chain couples TRBV7-7 to TRBJ1-1; 7 nucleotides align to TRBD1. The junction had 9 bases not matched to a gene; V was cut back by 5 bases and J by 0 bases. In germline, CDR1 is SSHAT, CDR2 FNYEAQ (reference sequence). This CDR3 spans 16 amino acids. The CDR3 nucleotides read TGTGCCAGCAGCACCCGACAGGGTATCGTGAACACTGAAGCTTTCTTT. Translation gives CASSTRQGIVNTEAFF.

This sequence joins TRBV10-3 and TRBJ1-1; tentative D call: TRBD1 (5 bases). Germline V gives CDR1 ENHRY, CDR2 SYGVKD. The CDR3 loop spans 13 amino acids. V lost 4 bases and J lost 3, with 9 bases in between. As DNA, the CDR3 is TGTGCCATCAGTGGACAGACGGACACTGAAGCTTTCTTT. Protein: CAISGQTDTEAFF.

The V and J genes are TRBV9 and TRBJ2-3, with a weak D call TRBD2 (6 bases). V gave up 2 bases and J gave up 4 bases, with 14 bases separating them. From germline, CDR1 is SGDLS and CDR2 YYNGEE. The CDR3 runs to 15 residues. CDR3 residues: CASSVTVGSSDTQYF. The CDR3 bases are TGTGCCAGCAGCGTTACGGTCGGGAGTTCAGATACGCAGTATTTT.

The chain is built from TRBV29-1 and TRBJ2-2; D call uncertain. CDR1 and CDR2 (germline): SQVTM, ANQGSEA. V shed 7 bases and J shed 2 bases, with 8 bases lying between them. The CDR3 totals 12 residues. In DNA form, the CDR3 reads TGCAGCGGGGGAAAAAACACCGGGGAGCTGTTTTTT. Its protein is CSGGKNTGELFF.

The rearrangement uses TRBV28 and TRBJ1-6; TRBD1 matches 8 bases. V trimming: 4 bases; J trimming: 10 bases; junction bases outside the gene matches: 6. The CDR3 loop spans 14 amino acids. Germline CDR1 MDHEN, CDR2 SYDVKM. The CDR3 loop reads CASSSRGQGSPLHF. CDR3 bases: TGTGCCAGCAGTTCCAGGGGGCAGGGCTCACCCCTCCACTTT.

This chain links TRBV7-6 with TRBJ2-7; 7 bases agree with TRBD1. The length of the CDR3 is 15 residues. V lost 5 bases, J lost 0 bases, and 7 bases stayed unmatched. The V gene's germline CDR1 is SGHVS and CDR2 FNYEAQ. CDR3 in DNA: TGTGCCAGCAGCCCCGGGGACAGCGTCTCCTACGAGCAGTACTTC. Translated, it gives CASSPGDSVSYEQYF.

This chain uses TRBV5-1 with TRBJ2-3, with no clear D. Germline values: CDR1 SGHRS, CDR2 YFSETQ. V lost 5 bases to trimming and J lost 6 bases, with 10 bases between them. The CDR3 runs to 12 residues. The CDR3 nucleotides are TGCGCCAGCAGTTGGTCCCAGGATACGCAGTATTTT. Translation: CASSWSQDTQYF.

The V call is TRBV7-9, the J call TRBJ2-1, with 13 nucleotides matching TRBD2. In germline, CDR1 is SEHNR, CDR2 FQNEAQ (reference sequence). The V and J ends lost 0 bases and 6 bases, in that order; junction bases with no gene match: 5. CDR3 length equals 17 residues. CDR3 residues: CASSLASTSGRSNEQFF. CDR3 in DNA: TGTGCCAGCAGCTTAGCGTCGACTAGCGGGAGGAGCAATGAGCAGTTCTTC. Full variable domain (remainder filled in from reference TRBV7-9 and TRBJ2-1): DTGVSQNPRHKITKRGQNVTFRCDPISEHNRLYWYRQTLGQGPEFLTYFQNEAQLEKSRLLSDRFSAERPKGSFSTLEIQRTEQGDSAMYLCASSLASTSGRSNEQFFGPGTRLTVL.